A single TCR beta chain is shown here with its context. This entry is derived from a study of blood T cell repertoires in COVID-19. Clones were read by immunoSEQ multiplex PCR, and TCRdb kept only the in-frame ones, dropping some. The repertoire has 100,000 or so clones, just over 85% of them found once; the top ten carry less than 3.5%. The CDR3 extends over 18 amino acids. The V gene end was trimmed by 4 bases and the J gene end by 0 bases; junction bases not matched to a gene: 14. Germline V gene lookup returns CDR1 SGHAT and CDR2 FQDESV (reference sequence). This sequence originates from a woman in her forties or fifties who had recovered from COVID-19. The source material was PBMCs or T cells enriched from blood (not recorded which). The V and J genes are TRBV11-1 and TRBJ2-7, with 8 bases lining up with TRBD1. CDR3 protein: CASSSAGWGQVTSYEQYF. CDR3 coding DNA: TGTGCCAGCAGCTCAGCAGGATGGGGACAGGTAACCTCCTACGAGCAGTACTTC.